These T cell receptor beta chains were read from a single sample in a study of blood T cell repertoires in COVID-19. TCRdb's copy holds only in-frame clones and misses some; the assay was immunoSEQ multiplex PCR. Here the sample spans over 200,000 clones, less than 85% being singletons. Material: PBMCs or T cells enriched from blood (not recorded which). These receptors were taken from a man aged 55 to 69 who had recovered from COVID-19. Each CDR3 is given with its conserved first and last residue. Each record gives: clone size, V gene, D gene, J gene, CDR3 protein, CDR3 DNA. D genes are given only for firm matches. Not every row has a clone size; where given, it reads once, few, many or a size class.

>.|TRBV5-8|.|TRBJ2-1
CASSLTDRSYNKQFF
TGTGCCAGCAGCCTGACAGACCGCTCCTACAATAAGCAGTTCTTC
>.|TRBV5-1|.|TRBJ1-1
CASSFGGRTEAFF
TGCGCCAGCAGCTTCGGGGGAAGGACTGAAGCTTTCTTT
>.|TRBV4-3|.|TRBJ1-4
CASSQGPNNGPNEKLFF
TGCGCCAGCAGCCAAGGCCCTAACAATGGGCCCAATGAAAAACTGTTTTTT
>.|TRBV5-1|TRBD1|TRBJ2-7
CASSMTGGFYEQYF
TGCGCCAGCAGCATGACAGGGGGCTTCTACGAGCAGTACTTC
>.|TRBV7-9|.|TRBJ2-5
CASSSDSNLQETQYF
TGTGCCAGCAGCTCTGACAGTAATTTACAAGAGACCCAGTACTTC
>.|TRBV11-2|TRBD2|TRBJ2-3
CASSLLGLDTDTQYF
TGTGCCAGCAGCCTACTCGGACTAGATACAGATACGCAGTATTTT
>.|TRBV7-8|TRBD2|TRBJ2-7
CASSLLPSGFEQYF
TGTGCCAGCAGCTTACTCCCTAGCGGGTTTGAGCAGTACTTC
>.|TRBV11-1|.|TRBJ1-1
CASSSEPRTEAFF
TGTGCCAGCAGCTCAGAACCGAGGACTGAAGCTTTCTTT
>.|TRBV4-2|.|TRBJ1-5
CASSQDGWRGVAQPQHF
TGTGCCAGCAGCCAAGACGGGTGGAGGGGAGTAGCTCAGCCCCAGCATTTT
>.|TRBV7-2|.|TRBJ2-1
CASSPGEALYNEQFF
TGTGCCAGCAGCCCCGGGGAGGCTCTCTACAATGAGCAGTTCTTC
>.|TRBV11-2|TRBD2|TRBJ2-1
CASSLVGGGANEQFF
TGTGCCAGCAGCTTAGTTGGCGGGGGGGCCAATGAGCAGTTCTTC
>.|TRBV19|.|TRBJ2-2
CASSISYRSSTGELFF
TGTGCCAGTAGTATTAGTTACAGGTCGTCGACCGGGGAGCTGTTTTTT
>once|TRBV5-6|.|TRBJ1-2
CASRVGSDHGYTF
TGTGCCAGCAGGGTTGGGAGCGACCATGGCTACACCTTC
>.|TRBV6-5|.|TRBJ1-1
CASSYKSRRDTEAFF
TGTGCCAGCAGTTACAAAAGCAGGCGGGACACTGAAGCTTTCTTT
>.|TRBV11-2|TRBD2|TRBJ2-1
CASSQSLAGGPTYNEQFF
TGTGCCAGCAGCCAGTCGCTAGCGGGGGGACCAACCTACAATGAGCAGTTCTTC
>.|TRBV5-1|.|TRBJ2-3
CASSLGGAGTDTQYF
TGCGCCAGCAGCTTGGGGGGCGCGGGCACAGATACGCAGTATTTT
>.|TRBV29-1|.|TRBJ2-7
CSVGVSAGTYEQYF
TGCAGCGTTGGTGTGTCTGCGGGAACCTACGAGCAATACTTC
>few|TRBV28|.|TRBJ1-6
CASSTLQGSSYNSPLHF
TGTGCCAGCAGTACCCTCCAGGGGAGCTCCTATAATTCACCCCTCCACTTT
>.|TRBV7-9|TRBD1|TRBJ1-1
CASSLANRDRGYTEAFF
TGTGCCAGCAGCTTAGCGAACCGGGACAGGGGGTACACTGAAGCTTTCTTT
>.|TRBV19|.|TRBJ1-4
CASSMTTGKLFF
TGTGCCAGTAGTATGACCACAGGAAAACTGTTTTTT
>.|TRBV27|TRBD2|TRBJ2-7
CASSLTLAGVHYEQYF
TGTGCCAGCAGTTTAACACTAGCGGGGGTACACTACGAGCAGTACTTC
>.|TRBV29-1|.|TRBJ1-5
CSVEETVHFDSQPQHF
TGCAGCGTTGAAGAGACGGTACACTTCGACAGCCAGCCCCAGCATTTT
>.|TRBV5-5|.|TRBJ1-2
CASSIVANYGYTF
TGTGCCAGCAGCATAGTAGCTAACTATGGCTACACCTTC
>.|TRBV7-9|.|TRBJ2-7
CASSLNSQGSDEQYF
TGTGCCAGCAGCTTAAACAGCCAGGGATCCGACGAGCAGTACTTC
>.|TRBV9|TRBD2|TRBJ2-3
CASSRGGAHRDTQYF
TGTGCCAGCAGCCGGGGGGGGGCACACCGGGATACGCAGTATTTT
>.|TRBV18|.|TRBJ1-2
CASAADSTNYGYTF
TGTGCCAGCGCCGCCGACAGCACGAACTATGGCTACACCTTC
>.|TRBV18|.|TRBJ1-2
CASSPYETDPYGYTF
TGTGCCAGCTCACCTTACGAGACAGACCCCTATGGCTACACCTTC
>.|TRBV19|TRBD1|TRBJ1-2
CASSDRGVYTF
TGTGCCAGTAGCGACAGGGGGGTCTACACCTTC
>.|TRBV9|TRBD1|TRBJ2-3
CASSARDRGFTDTQYF
TGTGCCAGCAGCGCAAGGGACAGGGGATTCACAGATACGCAGTATTTT
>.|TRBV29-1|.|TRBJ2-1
CSVAKGYNEQFF
TGCAGCGTTGCTAAGGGGTACAATGAGCAGTTCTTC
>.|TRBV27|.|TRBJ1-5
CASSLREGNQPQHF
TGTGCCAGCAGTCTTCGTGAGGGCAATCAGCCCCAGCATTTT
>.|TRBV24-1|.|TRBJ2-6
CATSSVGAGANVLTF
TGTGCCACCAGTAGTGTAGGGGCCGGGGCCAACGTCCTGACTTTC
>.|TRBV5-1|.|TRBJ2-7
CASSLLPRQGGEQYF
TGCGCCAGCAGCTTGTTGCCGAGACAAGGGGGCGAGCAGTACTTC
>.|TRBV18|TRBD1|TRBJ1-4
CASSPNTGDNEKLFF
TGTGCCAGCTCACCGAACACAGGGGATAATGAAAAACTGTTTTTT
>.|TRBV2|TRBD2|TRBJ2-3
CASKATSVSDTQYF
TGTGCCAGCAAGGCGACTAGCGTCTCAGATACGCAGTATTTT
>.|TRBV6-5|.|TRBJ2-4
CASGSGPKNIQYF
TGTGCCAGCGGTTCAGGGCCCAAAAACATTCAGTACTTC
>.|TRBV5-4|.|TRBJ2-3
CAARHRGGGRGLDTQYF
TGTGCAGCACGACACAGAGGCGGGGGCCGGGGGTTAGATACGCAGTATTTT
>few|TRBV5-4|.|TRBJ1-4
CASSSTGRIATNEKLFF
TGTGCCAGCAGCTCAACAGGGCGGATTGCAACTAATGAAAAACTGTTTTTT
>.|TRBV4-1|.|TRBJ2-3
CASSQGHTDTQYF
TGCGCCAGCAGCCAAGGTCACACAGATACGCAGTATTTT
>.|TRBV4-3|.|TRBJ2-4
CASSQEGGAAKNIQYF
TGCGCCAGCAGCCAAGAAGGGGGGGCAGCCAAAAACATTCAGTACTTC
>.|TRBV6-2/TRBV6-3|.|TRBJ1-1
CASSYPGRRQATEAFF
TGTGCCAGCAGTTACCCCGGTCGCAGACAGGCCACTGAAGCTTTCTTT
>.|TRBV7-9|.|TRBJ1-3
CAIEPSTIYF
TGTGCCATAGAACCCTCCACCATATATTTT
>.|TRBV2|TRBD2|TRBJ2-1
CASISGGTYNEQFF
TGTGCCAGCATTAGCGGGGGGACCTACAATGAGCAGTTCTTC
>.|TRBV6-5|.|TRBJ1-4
CASRPRGGHEKLFF
TGTGCCAGCAGACCGAGGGGGGGTCACGAAAAACTGTTTTTT
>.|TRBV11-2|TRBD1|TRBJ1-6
CASSPGTGNNSPLHF
TGTGCCAGCAGCCCGGGGACAGGGAATAATTCACCCCTCCACTTT
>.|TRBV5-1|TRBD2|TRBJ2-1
CASSGVSGTSTYNEQFF
TGCGCCAGCAGCGGGGTCTCGGGGACTAGTACATACAATGAGCAGTTCTTC
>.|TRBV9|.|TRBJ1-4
CASSPSSGFGGEKLFF
TGTGCCAGCAGCCCTAGCAGCGGTTTCGGAGGTGAAAAACTGTTTTTT
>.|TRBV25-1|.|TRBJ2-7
CASSDQGTYEQYF
TGTGCCAGCAGTGACCAGGGAACCTACGAGCAGTACTTC
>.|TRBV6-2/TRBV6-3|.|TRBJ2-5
CASSPGGRQETQYF
TGTGCCAGCAGTCCCGGGGGGCGCCAAGAGACCCAGTACTTC
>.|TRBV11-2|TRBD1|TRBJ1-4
CASRRPGTGLGKLFF
TGTGCCAGCAGACGTCCCGGGACAGGCCTAGGAAAACTGTTTTTT